Shown below are 9 T cell receptor beta chains from a single sample sequenced in a study of early stage breast cancer tumors (dated by TCRdb to the late 2010s). The library was produced with the immunoSEQ multiplex PCR assay. Entries here come from immuneACCESS through TCRdb and include only in-frame sequences with V and J called. Some clones fail to appear in such tables; in the studies checked, an unresolved V gene covers under half of the shortfall, and the cause of the remainder is unknown. The sample table holds about 11,000 clones, of which 70% to 80% were seen once. In total, the top ten clones hold around 21% of the sample. The sequenced sample consisted of breast tumor tissue. The receptor set was obtained from a person aged 40-50 years with breast cancer.

V is TRBV30 and J is TRBJ2-2, with D unclear. The CDR3 length is 13 residues. CDR1 is GTSNPN, CDR2 SVGIG, per germline (reference sequence). The ends were cut back, 3 bases at V and 7 bases at J, with 12 bases in the middle. This chain's CDR3 is CAWSPVEFGELFF. The CDR3, as DNA: TGTGCCTGGAGCCCAGTCGAATTCGGGGAGCTGTTTTTT.

The rearrangement links TRBV5-6 to TRBJ1-3; D not resolved. The CDR3 runs 16 residues. The germline V and J ends were trimmed by 2 bases and 0 bases, with 12 bases remaining between them. The germline gives CDR1 SGHDT, CDR2 YYEEEE. CDR3 sequence (DNA): TGTGCCAGCAGCTTTCGGTCCCTCAACTCTGGAAACACCATATATTTT. Amino acid sequence: CASSFRSLNSGNTIYF.

This clone was counted between two and nine times. The rearrangement joins TRBV19 to TRBJ2-7; D is tentatively TRBD1 or TRBD2 (5 bases each). Germline assignment: CDR1 LNHDA and CDR2 SQIVND (reference sequence). Deletions cut 5 bases from V and 3 bases from J, with 8 bases between. The CDR3 has 12 amino acids. The CDR3 sequence: CASSEGNYEQYF. The CDR3 DNA sequence: TGTGCCAGTAGTGAGGGGAACTACGAGCAGTACTTC.

This clone showed up just a few times. The chain is built from TRBV7-3 and TRBJ2-1, with TRBD2 as a possible D gene (5 bases). V lost 0 bases, J lost 4 bases, and 7 bases lay in between. The CDR3 spans 14 residues. Per the germline V gene, CDR1 is SGHTA and CDR2 is FQGTGA. The CDR3 region is CASSLTDFYNEQFF. The CDR3 bases are TGTGCCAGCAGCTTAACGGACTTTTACAATGAGCAGTTCTTC. Combining the CDR3 with reference TRBV7-3 and TRBJ2-1 gives the whole variable domain GAGVSQTPSNKVTEKGKYVELRCDPISGHTALYWYRQSLGQGPEFLIYFQGTGAADDSGLPNDRFFAVRPEGSVSTLKIQRTERGDSAVYLCASSLTDFYNEQFFGPGTRLTVL.

This clone has only one observation. The chain carries TRBV5-1 and TRBJ2-1; TRBD2 aligns across 7 bases. The CDR3 loop spans 16 amino acids. With 3 bases clipped from V and 1 base from J, the junction kept 7 bases outside the gene matches. Germline-derived CDR1 and CDR2 are SGHRS and YFSETQ. This CDR3 is CASSSSSSGSYNEQFF. CDR3 in DNA: TGCGCCAGCAGCTCGTCATCTAGCGGTTCCTACAATGAGCAGTTCTTC.

This clone turned up a few times. The gene calls are TRBV4-2 and TRBJ1-1; D ambiguous. Between the trimmed V and J ends, which lost 0 bases and 0 bases, there was a span of 11 bases. The CDR3 length is 16 residues. CDR1 is LGHNA and CDR2 is YNFKEQ in the germline V gene. The CDR3 DNA is TGTGCCAGCAGCCAAGATCGCCACCCCATGAACACTGAAGCTTTCTTT. It is translated as CASSQDRHPMNTEAFF.

The chain uses TRBV7-9 and TRBJ2-7; tentative D call: TRBD1 (5 bases). Germline CDR1 reads SEHNR; CDR2 reads FQNEAQ (reference sequence). This CDR3 region has 14 residues. Trimming pared 3 bases from V and 3 bases from J, leaving 12 bases between. The chain's CDR3 is CASSLNRPIYEQYF. CDR3 nucleotide sequence: TGTGCCAGCAGCTTGAACAGGCCGATCTACGAGCAGTACTTC.

The rearrangement joins TRBV19 to TRBJ2-1; D is undetermined. Germline V gene lookup returns CDR1 LNHDA and CDR2 SQIVND (reference sequence). The V and J ends lost 3 bases and 8 bases respectively, with 14 bases between them. The CDR3 contains 14 residues. This CDR3 is CASSIGSADDEQFF. CDR3 DNA: TGTGCCAGTAGTATTGGTTCCGCCGACGATGAGCAGTTCTTC.

The chain carries TRBV2 and TRBJ2-3; D may match TRBD1 or TRBD2 (5 bases each). V was pared by 5 bases and J by 4 bases, with 16 bases between. This CDR3 spans 15 amino acids. Germline-derived CDR1 and CDR2 are SNHLY and FYNNEI. The CDR3 here is CASSRDGFWADTQYF. CDR3 sequence (DNA): TGTGCCAGCAGTAGGGACGGGTTCTGGGCAGATACGCAGTATTTT.